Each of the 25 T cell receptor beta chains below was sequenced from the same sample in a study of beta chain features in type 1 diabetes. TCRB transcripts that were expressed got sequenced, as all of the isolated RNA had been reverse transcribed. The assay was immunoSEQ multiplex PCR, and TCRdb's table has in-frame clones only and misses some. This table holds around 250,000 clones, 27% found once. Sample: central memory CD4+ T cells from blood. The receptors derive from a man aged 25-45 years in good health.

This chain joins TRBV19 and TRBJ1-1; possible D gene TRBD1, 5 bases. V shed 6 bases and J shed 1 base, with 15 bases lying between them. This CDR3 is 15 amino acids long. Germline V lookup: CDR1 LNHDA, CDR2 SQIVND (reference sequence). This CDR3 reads CASSDIGGENTEAFF. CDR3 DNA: TGTGCCAGTAGCGACATTGGGGGAGAGAACACTGAAGCTTTCTTT.

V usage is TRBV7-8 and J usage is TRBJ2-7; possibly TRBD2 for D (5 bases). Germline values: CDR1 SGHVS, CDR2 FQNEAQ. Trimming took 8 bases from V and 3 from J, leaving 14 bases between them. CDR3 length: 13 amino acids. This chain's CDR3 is CASSPGINYEQYF. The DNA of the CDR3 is TGTGCCAGCTCCCCGGGGATAAACTACGAGCAGTACTTC.

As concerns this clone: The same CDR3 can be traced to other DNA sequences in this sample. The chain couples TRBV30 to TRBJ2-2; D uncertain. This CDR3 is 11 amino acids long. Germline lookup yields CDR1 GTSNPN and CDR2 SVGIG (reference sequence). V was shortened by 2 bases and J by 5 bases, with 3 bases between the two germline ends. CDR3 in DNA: TGTGCCTGGAGTCCTACCGGGGAGCTGTTTTTT. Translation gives CAWSPTGELFF.

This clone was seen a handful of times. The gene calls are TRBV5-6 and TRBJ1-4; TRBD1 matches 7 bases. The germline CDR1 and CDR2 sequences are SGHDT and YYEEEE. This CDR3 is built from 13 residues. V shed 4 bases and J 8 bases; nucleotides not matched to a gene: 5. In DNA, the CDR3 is TGTGCCAGCAGCCCCGCGGGACAGGAAAAACTGTTTTTT. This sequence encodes CASSPAGQEKLFF.

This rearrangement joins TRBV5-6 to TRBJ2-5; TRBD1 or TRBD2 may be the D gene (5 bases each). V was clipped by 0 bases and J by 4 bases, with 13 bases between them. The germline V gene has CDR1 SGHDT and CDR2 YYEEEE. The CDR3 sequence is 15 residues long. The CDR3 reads CASSLGWGMTETQYF. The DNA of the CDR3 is TGTGCCAGCAGCTTGGGGTGGGGGATGACAGAGACCCAGTACTTC.

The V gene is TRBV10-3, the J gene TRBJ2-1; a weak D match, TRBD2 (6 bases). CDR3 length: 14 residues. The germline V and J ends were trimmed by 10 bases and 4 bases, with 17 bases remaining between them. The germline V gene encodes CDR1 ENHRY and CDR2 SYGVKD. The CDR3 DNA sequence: TGTGCCACCTCTAGGGAGGAGGGGTACAATGAGCAGTTCTTC. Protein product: CATSREEGYNEQFF.

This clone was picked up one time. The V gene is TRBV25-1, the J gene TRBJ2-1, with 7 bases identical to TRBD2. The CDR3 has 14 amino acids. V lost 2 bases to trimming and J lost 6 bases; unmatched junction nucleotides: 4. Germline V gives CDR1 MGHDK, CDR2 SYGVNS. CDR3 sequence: CASSEEGLSNEQFF. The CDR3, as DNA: TGTGCCAGCAGTGAAGAGGGACTAAGCAATGAGCAGTTCTTC.

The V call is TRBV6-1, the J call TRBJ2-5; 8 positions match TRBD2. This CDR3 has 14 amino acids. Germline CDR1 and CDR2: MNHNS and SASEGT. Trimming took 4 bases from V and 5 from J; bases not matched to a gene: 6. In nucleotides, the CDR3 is TGTGCCAGCAGTGGGCTAGCGGGCGCGGAGACCCAGTACTTC. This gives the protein CASSGLAGAETQYF.

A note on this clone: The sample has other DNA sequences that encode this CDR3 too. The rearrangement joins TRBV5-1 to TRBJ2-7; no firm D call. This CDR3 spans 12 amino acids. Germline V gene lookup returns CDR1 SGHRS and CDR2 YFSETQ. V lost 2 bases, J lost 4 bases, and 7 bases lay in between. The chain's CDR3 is CASSFVGYEQYF. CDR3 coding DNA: TGCGCCAGCAGCTTTGTCGGATACGAGCAGTACTTC. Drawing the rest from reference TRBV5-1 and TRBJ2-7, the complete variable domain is KAGVTQTPRYLIKTRGQQVTLSCSPISGHRSVSWYQQTPGQGLQFLFEYFSETQRNKGNFPGRFSGRQFSNSRSEMNVSTLELGDSALYLCASSFVGYEQYFGPGTRLTVT.

The CDR3 loop reads CATTGTGGTRNQPQHF. For the CDR3, the DNA is TGTGCCACAACCGGGACAGGGGGTACCCGCAATCAGCCCCAGCATTTT. This chain joins TRBV28 and TRBJ1-5; the match to TRBD1 covers 11 bases. With V trimmed by 10 bases and J by 2 bases, 10 bases remained unmatched. Germline CDR1 and CDR2: MDHEN and SYDVKM. The CDR3 extends over 16 amino acids.

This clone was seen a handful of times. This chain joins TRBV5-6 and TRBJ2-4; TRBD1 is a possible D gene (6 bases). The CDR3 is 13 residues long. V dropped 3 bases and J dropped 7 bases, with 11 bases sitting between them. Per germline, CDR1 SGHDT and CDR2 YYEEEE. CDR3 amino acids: CASSSTGINIQYF. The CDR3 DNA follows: TGTGCCAGCAGCTCTACAGGGATCAACATTCAGTACTTC. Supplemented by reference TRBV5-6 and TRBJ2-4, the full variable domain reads DAGVTQSPTHLIKTRGQQVTLRCSPKSGHDTVSWYQQALGQGPQFIFQYYEEEERQRGNFPDRFSGHQFPNYSSELNVNALLLGDSALYLCASSSTGINIQYFGAGTRLSVL.

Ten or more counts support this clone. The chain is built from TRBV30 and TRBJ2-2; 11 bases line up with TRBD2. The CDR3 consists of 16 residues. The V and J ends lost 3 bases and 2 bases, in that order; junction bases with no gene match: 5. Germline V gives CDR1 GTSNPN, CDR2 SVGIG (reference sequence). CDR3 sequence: CAWRTSGMGNTGELFF. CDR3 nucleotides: TGTGCCTGGAGGACTAGCGGGATGGGTAACACCGGGGAGCTGTTTTTT.

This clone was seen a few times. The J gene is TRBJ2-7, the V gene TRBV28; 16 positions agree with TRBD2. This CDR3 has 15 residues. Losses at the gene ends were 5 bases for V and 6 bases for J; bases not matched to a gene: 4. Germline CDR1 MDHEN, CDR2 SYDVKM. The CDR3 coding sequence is TGTGCCAGCAGTACCGGGACTAGCGGGAGGGTCGAGCAGTACTTC. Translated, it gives CASSTGTSGRVEQYF.

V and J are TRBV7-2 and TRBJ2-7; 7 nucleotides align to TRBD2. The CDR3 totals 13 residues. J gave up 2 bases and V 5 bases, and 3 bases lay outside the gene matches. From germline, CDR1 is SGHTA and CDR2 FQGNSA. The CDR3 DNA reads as TGTGCCAGCAGCGCTAGCGGAACCTACGAGCAGTACTTC. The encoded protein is CASSASGTYEQYF.

The CDR3 DNA reads TGTGCCAGCAGCCAATCTACAGTCTATGGCTACACCTTC. This codes for CASSQSTVYGYTF. V and J are TRBV14 and TRBJ1-2; no firm D call. Germline V gives CDR1 SGHDN, CDR2 FVKESK. V lost 2 bases and J 4 bases, leaving 8 bases between the germline ends. The CDR3 has 13 residues.

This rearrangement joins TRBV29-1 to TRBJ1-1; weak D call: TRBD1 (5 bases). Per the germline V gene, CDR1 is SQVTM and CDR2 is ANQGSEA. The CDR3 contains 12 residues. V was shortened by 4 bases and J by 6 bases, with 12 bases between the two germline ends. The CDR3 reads CSVAGGYAEAFF. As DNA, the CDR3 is TGCAGCGTTGCGGGGGGGTACGCTGAAGCTTTCTTT.

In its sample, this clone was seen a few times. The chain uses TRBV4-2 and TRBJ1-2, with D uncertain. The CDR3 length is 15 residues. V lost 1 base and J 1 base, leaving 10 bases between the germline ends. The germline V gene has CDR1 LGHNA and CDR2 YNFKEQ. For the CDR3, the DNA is TGTGCCAGCAGCCAAGTTGGACGGATTAACTATGGCTACACCTTC. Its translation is CASSQVGRINYGYTF.

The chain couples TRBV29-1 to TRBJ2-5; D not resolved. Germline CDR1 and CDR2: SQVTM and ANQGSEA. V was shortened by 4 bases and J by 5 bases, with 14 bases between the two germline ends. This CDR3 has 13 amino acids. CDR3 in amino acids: CSVGAPRRETQYF. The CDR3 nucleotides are TGCAGCGTTGGGGCACCTAGGCGCGAGACCCAGTACTTC.

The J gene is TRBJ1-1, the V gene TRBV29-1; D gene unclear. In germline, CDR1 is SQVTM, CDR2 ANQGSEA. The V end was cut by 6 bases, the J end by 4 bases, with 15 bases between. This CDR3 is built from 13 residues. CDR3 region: CSVPSKVVTEAFF. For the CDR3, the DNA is TGCAGCGTCCCGAGTAAAGTAGTCACTGAAGCTTTCTTT.

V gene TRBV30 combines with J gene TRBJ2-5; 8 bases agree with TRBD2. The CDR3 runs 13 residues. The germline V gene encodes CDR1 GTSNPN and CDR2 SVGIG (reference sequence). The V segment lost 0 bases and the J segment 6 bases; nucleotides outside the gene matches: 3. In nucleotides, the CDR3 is TGTGCCTGGAGTGTACCGGGGGGGCAGACCCAGTACTTC. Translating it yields CAWSVPGGQTQYF.

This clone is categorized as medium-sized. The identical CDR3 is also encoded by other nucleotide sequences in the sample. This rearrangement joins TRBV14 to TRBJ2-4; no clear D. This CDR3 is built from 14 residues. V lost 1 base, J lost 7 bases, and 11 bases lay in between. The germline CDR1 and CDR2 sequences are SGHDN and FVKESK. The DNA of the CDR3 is TGTGCCAGCAGCCAAGGAGTTTTGGTGAACATTCAGTACTTC. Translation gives CASSQGVLVNIQYF.

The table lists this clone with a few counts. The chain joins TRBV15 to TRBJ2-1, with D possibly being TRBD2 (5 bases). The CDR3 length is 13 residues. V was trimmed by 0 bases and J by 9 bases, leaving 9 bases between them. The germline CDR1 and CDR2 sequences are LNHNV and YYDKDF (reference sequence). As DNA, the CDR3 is TGTGCCACCAGCAGAGATAACCGGGGTGAGCAGTTCTTC. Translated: CATSRDNRGEQFF.

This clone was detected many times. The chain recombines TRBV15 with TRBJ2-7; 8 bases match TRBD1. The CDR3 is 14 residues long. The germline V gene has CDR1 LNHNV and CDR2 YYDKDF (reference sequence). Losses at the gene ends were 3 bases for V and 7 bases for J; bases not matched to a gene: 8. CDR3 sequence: CATSRARTGREQYF. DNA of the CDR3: TGTGCCACCAGCAGGGCTAGGACAGGGCGAGAGCAGTACTTC.

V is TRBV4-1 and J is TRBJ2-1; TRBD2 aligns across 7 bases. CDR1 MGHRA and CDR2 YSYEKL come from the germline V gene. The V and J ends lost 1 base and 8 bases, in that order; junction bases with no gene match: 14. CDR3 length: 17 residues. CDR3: CASSQGGEGRGFHEQFF. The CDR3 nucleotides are TGCGCCAGCAGCCAAGGGGGGGAGGGCCGAGGATTCCATGAGCAGTTCTTC.

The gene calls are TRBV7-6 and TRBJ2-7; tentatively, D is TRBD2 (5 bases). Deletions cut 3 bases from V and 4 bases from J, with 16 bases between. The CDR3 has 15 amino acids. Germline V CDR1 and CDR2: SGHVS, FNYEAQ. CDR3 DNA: TGTGCCAGCAGCTTGGCAGCGGAGGCTGTATACGAGCAGTACTTC. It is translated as CASSLAAEAVYEQYF.